The following is a T cell receptor (beta chain) sequence with its context. The antigen remains undetermined. This specimen belongs to a study of T cells after posttransplantation cyclophosphamide. Whole-study results and caveats: Recipient CMV seropositivity and CMV reactivation strongly tracked TRB clonality. Donor-recipient repertoire similarity was low at 1-2 months, rising over year one. Skin or GI-infiltrating T cells shared few TRB sequences with blood.

The CDR3 length is 12 residues. V shed 1 base and J shed 5 bases, with 5 bases lying between them. Germline V gives CDR1 MNHNS, CDR2 SASEGT. Busulfan-fludarabine conditioning, marrow transplant, and cyclophosphamide on days +3 and +4 were administered. TCRdb keeps only in-frame clones here, not all; method: immunoSEQ multiplex PCR. The data show 2,500 or so clones, about 85% seen once. This chain uses TRBV6-1 with TRBJ1-2; no clear D gene. The source material was PBMCs, sampled after allogeneic stem cell transplant with posttransplant cyclophosphamide. The sequence derives from a young adult male patient who received an allogeneic stem cell transplant from a related donor, was CMV-positive, and had acute GVHD only. A subset of T cells may come from the graft donor. CDR3 amino acids: CASSEDHYGYTF. The CDR3 nucleotides read TGTGCCAGCAGTGAAGATCATTATGGCTACACCTTC.